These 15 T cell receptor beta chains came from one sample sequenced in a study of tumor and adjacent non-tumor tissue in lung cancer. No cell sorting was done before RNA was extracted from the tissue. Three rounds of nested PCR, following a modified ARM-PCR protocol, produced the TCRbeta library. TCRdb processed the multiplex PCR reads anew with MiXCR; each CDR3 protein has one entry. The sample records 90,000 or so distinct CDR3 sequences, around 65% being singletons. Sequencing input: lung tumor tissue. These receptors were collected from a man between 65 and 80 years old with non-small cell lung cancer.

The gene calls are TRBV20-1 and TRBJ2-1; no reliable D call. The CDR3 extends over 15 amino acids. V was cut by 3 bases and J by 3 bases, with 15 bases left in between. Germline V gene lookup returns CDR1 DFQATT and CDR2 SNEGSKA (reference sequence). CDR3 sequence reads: CSASWVEPFYNEQFF. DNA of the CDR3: TGCAGTGCTAGTTGGGTTGAACCCTTCTACAATGAGCAGTTCTTC.

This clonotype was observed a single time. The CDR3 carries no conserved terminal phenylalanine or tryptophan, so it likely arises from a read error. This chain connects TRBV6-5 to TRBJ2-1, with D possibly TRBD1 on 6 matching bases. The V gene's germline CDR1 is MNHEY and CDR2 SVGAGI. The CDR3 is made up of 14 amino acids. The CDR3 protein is CASRQLGAYDEQFL. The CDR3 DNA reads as TGTGCCAGCCGACAGTTGGGGGCCTACGATGAGCAGTTCTTG.

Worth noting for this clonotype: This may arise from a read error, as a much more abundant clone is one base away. This CDR3 reads CAISDGDSDQFSGELFF. The CDR3 DNA reads TGTGCCATCAGTGATGGCGACAGTGATCAATTTTCCGGGGAGCTGTTTTTT. V usage is TRBV10-3 and J usage is TRBJ2-2; possible D gene TRBD1, 5 bases. CDR3 length equals 17 residues. Germline V lookup: CDR1 ENHRY, CDR2 SYGVKD. Trimming took 3 bases from V and 6 from J, leaving 20 bases between them.

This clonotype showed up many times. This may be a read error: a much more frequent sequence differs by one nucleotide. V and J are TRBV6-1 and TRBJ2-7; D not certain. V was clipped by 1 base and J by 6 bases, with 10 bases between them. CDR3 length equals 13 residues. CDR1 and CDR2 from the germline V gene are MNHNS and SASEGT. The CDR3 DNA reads TGTGCCAGCAGTGAAGATCCTCCGGGCGAGCAGTACTTC. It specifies CASSEDPPGEQYF.

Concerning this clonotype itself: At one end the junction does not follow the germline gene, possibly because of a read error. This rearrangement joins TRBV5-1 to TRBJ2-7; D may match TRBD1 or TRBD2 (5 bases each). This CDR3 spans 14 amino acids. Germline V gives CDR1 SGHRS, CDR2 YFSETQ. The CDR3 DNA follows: TGCGCCAGCAGCTTGGCCCCGGGGACCTACGAGCAGTGCTTC. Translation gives CASSLAPGTYEQCF.

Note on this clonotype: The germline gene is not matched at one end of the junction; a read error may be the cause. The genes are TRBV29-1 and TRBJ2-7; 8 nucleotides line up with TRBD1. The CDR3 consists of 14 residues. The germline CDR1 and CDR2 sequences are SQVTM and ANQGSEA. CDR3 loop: CSVTLAGGATEQYF. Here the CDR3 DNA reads TGTAGCGTTACTTTGGCAGGGGGCGCGACCGAGCAGTACTTC.

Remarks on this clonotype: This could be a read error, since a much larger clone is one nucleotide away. The CDR3 loop reads CSLDTSGGETQYF. In DNA form, the CDR3 reads TGCAGCCTTGATACTAGCGGGGGAGAGACCCAGTACTTC. The chain is built from TRBV29-1 and TRBJ2-5; 11 bases are shared with TRBD2. Germline assignment: CDR1 SQVTM and CDR2 ANQGSEA. The CDR3 spans 13 residues.

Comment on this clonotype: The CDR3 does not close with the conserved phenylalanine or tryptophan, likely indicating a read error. CDR3 DNA sequence: TGTGCCTGGACCGGCTCCTATGGCTACACCCTC. As protein: CAWTGSYGYTL. The rearrangement joins TRBV30 to TRBJ1-2; D remains unclear. Per germline, CDR1 GTSNPN and CDR2 SVGIG (reference sequence). This CDR3 contains 11 residues. Deletions cut 4 bases from V and 4 bases from J, with 7 bases between.

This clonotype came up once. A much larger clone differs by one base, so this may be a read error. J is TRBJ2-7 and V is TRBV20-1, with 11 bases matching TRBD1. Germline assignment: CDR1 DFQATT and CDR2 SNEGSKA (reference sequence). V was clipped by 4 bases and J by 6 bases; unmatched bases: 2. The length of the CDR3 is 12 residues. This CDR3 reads CSATGTGGEQYF. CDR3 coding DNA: TGCAGTGCTACGGGGACAGGGGGCGAGCAGTACTTC.

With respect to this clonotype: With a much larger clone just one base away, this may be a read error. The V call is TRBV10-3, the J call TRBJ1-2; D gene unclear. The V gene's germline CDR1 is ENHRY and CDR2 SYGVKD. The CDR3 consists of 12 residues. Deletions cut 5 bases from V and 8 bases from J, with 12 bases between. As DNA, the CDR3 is TGTGCCATCAGTAAGCCTCCGGGGGGCTACACCTTC. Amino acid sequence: CAISKPPGGYTF.

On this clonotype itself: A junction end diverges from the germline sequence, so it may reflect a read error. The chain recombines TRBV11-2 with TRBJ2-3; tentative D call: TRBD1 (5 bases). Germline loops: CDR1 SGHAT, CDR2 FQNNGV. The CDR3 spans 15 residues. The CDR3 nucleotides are TGTGTCAGCAGCCCCACAGGAATACGTACAGATGCGCAGTATTTT. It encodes CVSSPTGIRTDAQYF.

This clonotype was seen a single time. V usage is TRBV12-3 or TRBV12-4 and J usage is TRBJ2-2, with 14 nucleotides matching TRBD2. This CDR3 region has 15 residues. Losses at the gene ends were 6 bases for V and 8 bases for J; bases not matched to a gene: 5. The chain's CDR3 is CASRRTSGRTGELFF. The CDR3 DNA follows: TGTGCCAGCAGACGGACTAGCGGGAGGACTGGGGAGCTGTTTTTT.

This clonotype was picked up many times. The CDR3 DNA reads TGTGCCAGCAGTTTCGCAGTTCAGCCCCAGCATTTT. Translation: CASSFAVQPQHF. The rearrangement uses TRBV28 and TRBJ1-5, with unresolved D. The CDR3 consists of 12 residues. The germline V gene encodes CDR1 MDHEN and CDR2 SYDVKM. V lost 3 bases to trimming and J lost 6 bases, with 6 bases between them.

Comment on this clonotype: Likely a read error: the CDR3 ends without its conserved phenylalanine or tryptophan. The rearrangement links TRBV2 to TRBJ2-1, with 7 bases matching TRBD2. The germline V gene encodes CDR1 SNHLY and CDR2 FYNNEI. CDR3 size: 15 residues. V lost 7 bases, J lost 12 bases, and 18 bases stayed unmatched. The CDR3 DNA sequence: TGTGCCAGCAACCCCGGGACTACCGCGGGAGAGGTGCAGTTCCTC. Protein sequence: CASNPGTTAGEVQFL.

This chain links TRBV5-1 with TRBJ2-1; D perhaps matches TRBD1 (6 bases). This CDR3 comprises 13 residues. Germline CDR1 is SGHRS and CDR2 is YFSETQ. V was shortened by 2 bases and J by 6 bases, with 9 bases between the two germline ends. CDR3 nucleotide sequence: TGCGCCAGCAGCTTTACAGGGAGCAATGAGCAGTTCTTC. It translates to CASSFTGSNEQFF.